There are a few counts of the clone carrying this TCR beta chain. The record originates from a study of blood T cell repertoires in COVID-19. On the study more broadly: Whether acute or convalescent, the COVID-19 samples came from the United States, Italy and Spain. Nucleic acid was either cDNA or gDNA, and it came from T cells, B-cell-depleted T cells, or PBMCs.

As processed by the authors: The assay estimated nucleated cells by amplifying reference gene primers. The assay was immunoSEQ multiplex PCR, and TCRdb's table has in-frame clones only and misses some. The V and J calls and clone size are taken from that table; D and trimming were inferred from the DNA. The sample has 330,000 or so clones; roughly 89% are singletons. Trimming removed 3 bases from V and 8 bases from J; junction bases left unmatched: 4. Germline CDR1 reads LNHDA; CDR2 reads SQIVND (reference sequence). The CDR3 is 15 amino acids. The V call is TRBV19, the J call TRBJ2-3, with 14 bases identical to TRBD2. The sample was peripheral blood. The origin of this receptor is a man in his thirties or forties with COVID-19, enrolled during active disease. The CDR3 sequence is CASSMGLAGAGTQYF. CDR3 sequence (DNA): TGTGCCAGTAGTATGGGACTAGCGGGGGCTGGTACGCAGTATTTT.